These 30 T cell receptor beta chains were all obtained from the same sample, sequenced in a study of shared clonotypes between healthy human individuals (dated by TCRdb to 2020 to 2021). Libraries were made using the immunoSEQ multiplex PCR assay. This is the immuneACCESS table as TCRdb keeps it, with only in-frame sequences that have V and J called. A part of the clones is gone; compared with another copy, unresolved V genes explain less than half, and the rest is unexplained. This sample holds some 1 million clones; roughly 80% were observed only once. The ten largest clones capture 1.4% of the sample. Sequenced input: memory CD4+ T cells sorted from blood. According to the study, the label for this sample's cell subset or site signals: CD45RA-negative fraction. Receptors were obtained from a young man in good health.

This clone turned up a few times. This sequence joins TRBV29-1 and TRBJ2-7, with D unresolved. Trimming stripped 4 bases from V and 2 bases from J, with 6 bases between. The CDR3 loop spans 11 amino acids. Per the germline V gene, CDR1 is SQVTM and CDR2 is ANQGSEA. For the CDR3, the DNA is TGCAGCGTTGGGGCTGCCTACGAGCAGTACTTC. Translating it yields CSVGAAYEQYF.

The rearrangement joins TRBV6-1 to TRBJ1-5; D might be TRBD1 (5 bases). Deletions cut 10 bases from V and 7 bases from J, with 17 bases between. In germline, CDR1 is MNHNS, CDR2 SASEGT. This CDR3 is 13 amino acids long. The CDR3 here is CATRGGVGQPQHF. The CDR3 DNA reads TGTGCCACCCGCGGGGGGGTCGGGCAGCCCCAGCATTTT.

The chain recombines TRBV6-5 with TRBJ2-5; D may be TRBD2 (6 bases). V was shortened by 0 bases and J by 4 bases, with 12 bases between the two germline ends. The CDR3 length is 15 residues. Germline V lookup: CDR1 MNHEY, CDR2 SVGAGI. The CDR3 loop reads CASSYSAGPRETQYF. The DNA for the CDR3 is TGTGCCAGCAGTTACTCGGCGGGGCCTCGAGAGACCCAGTACTTC.

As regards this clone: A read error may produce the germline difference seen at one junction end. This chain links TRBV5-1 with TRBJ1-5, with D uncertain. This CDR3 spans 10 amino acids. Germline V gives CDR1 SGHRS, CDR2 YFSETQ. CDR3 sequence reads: CASSSGNHPF. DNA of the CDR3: TGCGCCAGCAGCTCAGGTAACCACCCTTTT.

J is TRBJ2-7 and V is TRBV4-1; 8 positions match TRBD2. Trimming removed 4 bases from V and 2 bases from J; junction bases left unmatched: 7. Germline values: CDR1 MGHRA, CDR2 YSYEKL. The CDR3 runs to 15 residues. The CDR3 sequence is CASSPSGGRTYEQYF. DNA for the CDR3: TGCGCCAGCAGCCCTTCGGGCGGGAGGACCTACGAGCAGTACTTC.

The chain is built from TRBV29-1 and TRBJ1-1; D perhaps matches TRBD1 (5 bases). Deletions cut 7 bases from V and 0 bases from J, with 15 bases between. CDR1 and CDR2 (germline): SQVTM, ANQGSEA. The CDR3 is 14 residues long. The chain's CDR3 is CSAASTALNTEAFF. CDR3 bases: TGCAGCGCCGCCTCGACAGCTTTGAACACTGAAGCTTTCTTT.

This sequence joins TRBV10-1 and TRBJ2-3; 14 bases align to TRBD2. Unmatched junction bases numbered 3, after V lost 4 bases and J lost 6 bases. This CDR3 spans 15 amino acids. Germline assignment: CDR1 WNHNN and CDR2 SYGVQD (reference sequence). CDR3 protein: CASSVGTSGSDTQYF. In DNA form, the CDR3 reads TGCGCCAGCAGTGTGGGGACTAGCGGGAGTGATACGCAGTATTTT.

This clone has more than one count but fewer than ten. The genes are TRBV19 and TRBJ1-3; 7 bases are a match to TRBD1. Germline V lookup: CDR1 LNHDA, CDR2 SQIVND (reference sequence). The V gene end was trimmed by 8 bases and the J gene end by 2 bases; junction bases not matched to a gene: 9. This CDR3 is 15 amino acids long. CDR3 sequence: CASDEQGRTGNTIYF. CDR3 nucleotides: TGTGCCAGTGACGAACAGGGGCGCACTGGAAACACCATATATTTT.

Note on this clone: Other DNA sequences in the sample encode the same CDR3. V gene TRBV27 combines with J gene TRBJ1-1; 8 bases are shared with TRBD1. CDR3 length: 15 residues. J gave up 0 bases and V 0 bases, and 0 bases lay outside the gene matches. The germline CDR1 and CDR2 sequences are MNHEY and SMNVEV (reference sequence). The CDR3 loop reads CASSLSGQVNTEAFF. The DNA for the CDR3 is TGTGCCAGCAGTTTATCGGGACAGGTGAACACTGAAGCTTTCTTT.

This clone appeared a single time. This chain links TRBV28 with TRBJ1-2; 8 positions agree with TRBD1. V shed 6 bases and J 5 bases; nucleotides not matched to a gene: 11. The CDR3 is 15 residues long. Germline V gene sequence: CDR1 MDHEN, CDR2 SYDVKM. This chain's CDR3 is CASRTSQGAGYGYTF. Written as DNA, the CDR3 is TGTGCCAGCAGAACATCGCAGGGGGCTGGTTATGGCTACACCTTC.

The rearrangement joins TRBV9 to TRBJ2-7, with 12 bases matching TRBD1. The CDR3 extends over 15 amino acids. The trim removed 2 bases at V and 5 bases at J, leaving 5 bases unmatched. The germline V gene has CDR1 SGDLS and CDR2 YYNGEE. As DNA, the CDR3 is TGTGCCAGCAGCGTTTCAGGGGACAGGGGGCACGAGCAGTACTTC. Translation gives CASSVSGDRGHEQYF.

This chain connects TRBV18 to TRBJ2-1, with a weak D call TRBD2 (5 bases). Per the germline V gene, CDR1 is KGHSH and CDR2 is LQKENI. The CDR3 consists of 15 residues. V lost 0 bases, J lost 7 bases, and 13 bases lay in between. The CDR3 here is CASSPPSSPTNEQFF. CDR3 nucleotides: TGTGCCAGCTCACCACCGTCTAGCCCTACTAATGAGCAGTTCTTC.

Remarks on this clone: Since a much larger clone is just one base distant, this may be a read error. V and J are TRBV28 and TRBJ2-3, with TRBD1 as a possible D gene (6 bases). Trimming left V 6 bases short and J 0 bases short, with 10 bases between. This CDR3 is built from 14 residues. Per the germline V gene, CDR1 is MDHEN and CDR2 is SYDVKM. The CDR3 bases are TGTGCCAGCAGCTACGGACAGAGCACAGATACGCAGTATTTT. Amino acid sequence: CASSYGQSTDTQYF.

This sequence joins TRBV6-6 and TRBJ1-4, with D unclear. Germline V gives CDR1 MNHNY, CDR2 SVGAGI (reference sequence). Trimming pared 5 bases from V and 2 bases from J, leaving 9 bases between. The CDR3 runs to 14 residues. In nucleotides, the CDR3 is TGTGCCAGCAGTATGGGGTATACTAATGAAAAACTGTTTTTT. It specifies CASSMGYTNEKLFF.

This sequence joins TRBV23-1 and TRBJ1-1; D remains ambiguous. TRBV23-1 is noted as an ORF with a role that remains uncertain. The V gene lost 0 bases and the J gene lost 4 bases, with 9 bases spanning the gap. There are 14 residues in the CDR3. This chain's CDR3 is CASSQSAGPTEAFF. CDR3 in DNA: TGCGCCAGCAGTCAATCGGCGGGTCCCACTGAAGCTTTCTTT.

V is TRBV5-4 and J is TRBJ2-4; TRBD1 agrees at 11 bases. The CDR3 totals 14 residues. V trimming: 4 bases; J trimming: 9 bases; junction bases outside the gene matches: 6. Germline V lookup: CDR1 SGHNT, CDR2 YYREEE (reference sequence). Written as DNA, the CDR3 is TGTGCCAGCAGCGTGGGACAGGGGGAGGGCATTCAGTACTTC. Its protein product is CASSVGQGEGIQYF.

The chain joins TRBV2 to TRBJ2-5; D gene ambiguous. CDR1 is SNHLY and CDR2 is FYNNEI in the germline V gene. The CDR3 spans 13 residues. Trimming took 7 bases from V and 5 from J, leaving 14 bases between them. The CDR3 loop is CASTPRMEETQYF. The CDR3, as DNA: TGTGCCAGCACTCCACGGATGGAGGAGACCCAGTACTTC.

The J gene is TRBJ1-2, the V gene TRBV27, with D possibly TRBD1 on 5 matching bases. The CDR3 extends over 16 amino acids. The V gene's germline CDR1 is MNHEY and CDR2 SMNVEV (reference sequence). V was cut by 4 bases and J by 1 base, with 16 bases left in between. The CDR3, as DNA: TGTGCCAGCAGTTCCCATCCGGGACTTGGTAACTATGGCTACACCTTC. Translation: CASSSHPGLGNYGYTF.

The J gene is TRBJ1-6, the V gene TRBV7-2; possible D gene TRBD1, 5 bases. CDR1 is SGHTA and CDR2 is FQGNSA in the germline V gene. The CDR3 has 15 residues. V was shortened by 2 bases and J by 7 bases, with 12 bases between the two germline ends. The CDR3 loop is CASSLQGGGNSPLHF. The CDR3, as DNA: TGTGCCAGCAGCTTACAGGGAGGAGGGAATTCACCCCTCCACTTT. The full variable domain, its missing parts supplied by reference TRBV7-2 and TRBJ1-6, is GAGVSQSPSNKVTEKGKDVELRCDPISGHTALYWYRQSLGQGLEFLIYFQGNSAPDKSGLPSDRFSAERTGGSVSTLTIQRTQQEDSAVYLCASSLQGGGNSPLHFGNGTRLTVT.

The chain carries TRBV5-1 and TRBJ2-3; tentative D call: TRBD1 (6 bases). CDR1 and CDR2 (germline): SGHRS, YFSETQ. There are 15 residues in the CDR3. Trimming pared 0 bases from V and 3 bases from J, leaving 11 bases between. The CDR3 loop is CASSLALTGTDTQYF. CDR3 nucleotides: TGCGCCAGCAGCTTGGCCCTGACAGGAACAGATACGCAGTATTTT.

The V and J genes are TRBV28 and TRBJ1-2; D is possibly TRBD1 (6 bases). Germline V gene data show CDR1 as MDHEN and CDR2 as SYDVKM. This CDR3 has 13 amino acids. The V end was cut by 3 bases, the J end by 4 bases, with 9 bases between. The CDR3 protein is CASSLGQTYGYTF. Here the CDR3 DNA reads TGTGCCAGCAGTTTGGGACAAACCTATGGCTACACCTTC.

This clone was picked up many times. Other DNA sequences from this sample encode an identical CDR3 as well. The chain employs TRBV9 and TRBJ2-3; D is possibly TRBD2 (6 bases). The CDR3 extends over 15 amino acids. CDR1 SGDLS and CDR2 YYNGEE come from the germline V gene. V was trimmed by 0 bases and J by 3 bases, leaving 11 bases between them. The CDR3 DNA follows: TGTGCCAGCAGCGTAGGGCTAGCGAGGACAGATACGCAGTATTTT. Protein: CASSVGLARTDTQYF.

CDR3 residues: CASSLVVGYEQYF. In DNA, the CDR3 is TGTGCCAGCAGCTTAGTGGTCGGCTACGAGCAGTACTTC. The chain uses TRBV11-2 and TRBJ2-7; D is unresolved. The germline V gene has CDR1 SGHAT and CDR2 FQNNGV. CDR3 length equals 13 residues. The germline V and J ends were trimmed by 1 base and 3 bases, with 7 bases remaining between them. Variable domain in full (rest from reference TRBV11-2 and TRBJ2-7): EAGVAQSPRYKIIEKRQSVAFWCNPISGHATLYWYQQILGQGPKLLIQFQNNGVVDDSQLPKDRFSAERLKGVDSTLKIQPAKLEDSAVYLCASSLVVGYEQYFGPGTRLTVT.

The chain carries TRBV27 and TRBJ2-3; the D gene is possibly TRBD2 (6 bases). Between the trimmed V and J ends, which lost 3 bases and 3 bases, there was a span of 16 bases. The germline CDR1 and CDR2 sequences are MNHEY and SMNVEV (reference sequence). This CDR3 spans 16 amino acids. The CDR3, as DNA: TGTGCCAGCAGTTTCGCCGGGACTTCGAGGACAGATACGCAGTATTTT. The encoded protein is CASSFAGTSRTDTQYF.

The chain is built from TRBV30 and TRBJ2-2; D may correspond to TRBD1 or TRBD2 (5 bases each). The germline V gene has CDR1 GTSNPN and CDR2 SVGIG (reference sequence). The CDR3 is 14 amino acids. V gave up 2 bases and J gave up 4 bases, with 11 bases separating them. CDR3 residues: CAWSKEGSTGELFF. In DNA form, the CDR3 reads TGTGCCTGGAGTAAAGAGGGGAGCACCGGGGAGCTGTTTTTT.

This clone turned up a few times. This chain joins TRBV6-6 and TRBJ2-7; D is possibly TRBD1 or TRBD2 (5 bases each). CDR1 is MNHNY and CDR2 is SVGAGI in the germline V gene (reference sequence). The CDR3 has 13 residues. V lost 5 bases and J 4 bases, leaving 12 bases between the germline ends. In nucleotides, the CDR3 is TGTGCCAGCAGTCTACCGGGACGATACGAGCAGTACTTC. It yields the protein CASSLPGRYEQYF.

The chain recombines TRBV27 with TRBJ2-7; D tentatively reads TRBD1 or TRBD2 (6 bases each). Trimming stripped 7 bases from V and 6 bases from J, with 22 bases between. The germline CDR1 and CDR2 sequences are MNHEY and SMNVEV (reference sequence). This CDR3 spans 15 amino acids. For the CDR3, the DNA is TGTGCCAGCAACTACGCACGGGGGCGCGGTGGCGAGCAGTACTTC. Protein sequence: CASNYARGRGGEQYF.

The CDR3 reads CASSSTGGFTDTQYF. The DNA of the CDR3 is TGTGCCAGCAGTAGTACAGGTGGGTTCACAGATACGCAGTATTTT. The rearrangement uses TRBV2 and TRBJ2-3; D possibly corresponds to TRBD1 (5 bases). V was clipped by 5 bases and J by 2 bases, with 14 bases between them. Germline lookup yields CDR1 SNHLY and CDR2 FYNNEI. The CDR3 length is 15 residues.

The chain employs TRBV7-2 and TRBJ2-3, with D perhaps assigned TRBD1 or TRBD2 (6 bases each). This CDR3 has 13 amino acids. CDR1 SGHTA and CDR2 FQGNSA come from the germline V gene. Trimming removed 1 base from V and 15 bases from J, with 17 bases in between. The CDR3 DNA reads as TGTGCCAGCAGCTTAGTAAGGGGGGAGTTGGGATATTTT. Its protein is CASSLVRGELGYF.

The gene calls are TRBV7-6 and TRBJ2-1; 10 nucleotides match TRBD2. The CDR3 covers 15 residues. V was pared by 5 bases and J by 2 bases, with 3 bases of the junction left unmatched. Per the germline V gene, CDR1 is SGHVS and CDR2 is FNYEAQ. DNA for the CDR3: TGTGCCAGCAGCATTGGACTAGCGGCCTACAATGAGCAGTTCTTC. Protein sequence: CASSIGLAAYNEQFF.